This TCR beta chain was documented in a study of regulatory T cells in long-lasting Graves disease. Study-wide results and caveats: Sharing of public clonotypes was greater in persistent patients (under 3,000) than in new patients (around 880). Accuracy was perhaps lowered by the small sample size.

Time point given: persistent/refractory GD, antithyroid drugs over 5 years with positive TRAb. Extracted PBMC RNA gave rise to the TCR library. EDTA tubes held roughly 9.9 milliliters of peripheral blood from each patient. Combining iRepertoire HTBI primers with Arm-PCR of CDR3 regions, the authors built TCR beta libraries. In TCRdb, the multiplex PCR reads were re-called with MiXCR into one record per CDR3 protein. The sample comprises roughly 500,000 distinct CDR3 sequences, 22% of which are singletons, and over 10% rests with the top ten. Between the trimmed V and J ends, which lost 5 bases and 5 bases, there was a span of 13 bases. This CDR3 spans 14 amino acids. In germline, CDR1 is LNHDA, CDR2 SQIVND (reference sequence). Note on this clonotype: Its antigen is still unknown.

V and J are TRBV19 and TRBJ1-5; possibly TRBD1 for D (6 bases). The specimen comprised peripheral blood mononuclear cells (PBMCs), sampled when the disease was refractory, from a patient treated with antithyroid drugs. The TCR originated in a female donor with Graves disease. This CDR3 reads CASSSGGAYQPQHF. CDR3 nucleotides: TGTGCCAGTAGTTCGGGGGGCGCCTATCAGCCCCAGCATTTT.